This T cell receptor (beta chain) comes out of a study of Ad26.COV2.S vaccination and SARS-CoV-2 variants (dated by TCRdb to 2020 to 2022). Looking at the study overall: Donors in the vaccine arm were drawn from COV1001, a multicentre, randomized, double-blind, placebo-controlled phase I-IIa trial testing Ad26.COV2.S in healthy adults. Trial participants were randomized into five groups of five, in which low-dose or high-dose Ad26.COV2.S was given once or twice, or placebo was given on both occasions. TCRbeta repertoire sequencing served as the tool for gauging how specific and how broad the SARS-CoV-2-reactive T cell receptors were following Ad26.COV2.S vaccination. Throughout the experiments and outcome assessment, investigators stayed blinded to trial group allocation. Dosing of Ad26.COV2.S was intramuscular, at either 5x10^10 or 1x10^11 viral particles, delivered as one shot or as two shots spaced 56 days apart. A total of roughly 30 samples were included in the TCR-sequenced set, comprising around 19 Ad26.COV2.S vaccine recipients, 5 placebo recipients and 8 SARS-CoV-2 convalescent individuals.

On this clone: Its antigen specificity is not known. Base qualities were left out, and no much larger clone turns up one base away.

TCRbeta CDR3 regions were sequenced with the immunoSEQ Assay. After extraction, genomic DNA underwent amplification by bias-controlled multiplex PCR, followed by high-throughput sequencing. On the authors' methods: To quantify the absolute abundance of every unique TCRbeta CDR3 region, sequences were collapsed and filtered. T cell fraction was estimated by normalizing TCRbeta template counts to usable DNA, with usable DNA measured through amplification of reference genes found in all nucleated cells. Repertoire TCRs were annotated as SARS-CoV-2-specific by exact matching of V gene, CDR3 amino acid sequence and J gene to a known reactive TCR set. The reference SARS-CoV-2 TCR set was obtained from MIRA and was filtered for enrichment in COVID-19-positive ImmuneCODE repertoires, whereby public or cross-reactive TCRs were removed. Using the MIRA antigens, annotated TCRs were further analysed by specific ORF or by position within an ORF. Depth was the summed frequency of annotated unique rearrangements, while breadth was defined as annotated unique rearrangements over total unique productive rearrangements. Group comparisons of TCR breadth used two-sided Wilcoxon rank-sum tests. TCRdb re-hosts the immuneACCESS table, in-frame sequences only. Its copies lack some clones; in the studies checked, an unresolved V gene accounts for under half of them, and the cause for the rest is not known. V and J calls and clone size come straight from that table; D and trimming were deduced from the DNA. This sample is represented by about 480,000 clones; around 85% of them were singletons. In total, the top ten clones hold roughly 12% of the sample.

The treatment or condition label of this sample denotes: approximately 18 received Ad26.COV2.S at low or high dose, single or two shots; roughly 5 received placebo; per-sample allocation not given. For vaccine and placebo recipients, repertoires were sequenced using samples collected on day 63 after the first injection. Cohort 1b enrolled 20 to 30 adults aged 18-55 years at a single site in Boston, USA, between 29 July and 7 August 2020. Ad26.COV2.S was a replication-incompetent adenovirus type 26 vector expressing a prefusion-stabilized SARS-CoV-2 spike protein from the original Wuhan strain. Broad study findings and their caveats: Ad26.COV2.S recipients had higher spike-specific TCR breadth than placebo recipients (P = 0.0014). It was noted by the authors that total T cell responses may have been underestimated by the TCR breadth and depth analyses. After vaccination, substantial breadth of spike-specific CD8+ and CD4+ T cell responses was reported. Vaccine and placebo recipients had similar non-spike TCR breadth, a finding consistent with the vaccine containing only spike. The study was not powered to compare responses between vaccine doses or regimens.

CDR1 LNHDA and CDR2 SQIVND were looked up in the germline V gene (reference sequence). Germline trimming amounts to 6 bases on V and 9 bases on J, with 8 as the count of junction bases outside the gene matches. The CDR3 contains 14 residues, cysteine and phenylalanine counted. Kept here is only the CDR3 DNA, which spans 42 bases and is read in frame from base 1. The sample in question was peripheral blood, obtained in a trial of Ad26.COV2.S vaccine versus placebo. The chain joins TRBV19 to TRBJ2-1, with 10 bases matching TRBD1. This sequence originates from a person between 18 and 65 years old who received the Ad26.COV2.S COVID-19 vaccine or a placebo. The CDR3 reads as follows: CASRDRGRWGEQFF. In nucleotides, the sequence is TGTGCCAGTAGAGACAGGGGGCGCTGGGGTGAGCAGTTCTTC.